The source of this T cell receptor beta chain is a study of T cells expressing NK-cell markers. The CDR3 runs 16 residues. The germline V gene encodes CDR1 SEHNR and CDR2 FQNEAQ (reference sequence). Using the 5' RACE reads, TCRdb records one entry per CDR3 protein without DNA. The repertoire table contains fewer than 550,000 distinct CDR3 sequences. The sequencing input was blood T cells: a sorted CD56 or NKG2C T cell subset, CD4+ or CD8+ T cells, or bulk PBMC T cells (not recorded which). The rearrangement links TRBV7-9 to TRBJ1-4. This sequence was found in a woman between 45 and 65 years old in good health. CDR3: CASSLLTWATNEKLFF. Full variable domain (remainder filled in from reference TRBV7-9 and TRBJ1-4): DTGVSQNPRHKITKRGQNVTFRCDPISEHNRLYWYRQTLGQGPEFLTYFQNEAQLEKSRLLSDRFSAERPKGSFSTLEIQRTEQGDSAMYLCASSLLTWATNEKLFFGSGTQLSVL.